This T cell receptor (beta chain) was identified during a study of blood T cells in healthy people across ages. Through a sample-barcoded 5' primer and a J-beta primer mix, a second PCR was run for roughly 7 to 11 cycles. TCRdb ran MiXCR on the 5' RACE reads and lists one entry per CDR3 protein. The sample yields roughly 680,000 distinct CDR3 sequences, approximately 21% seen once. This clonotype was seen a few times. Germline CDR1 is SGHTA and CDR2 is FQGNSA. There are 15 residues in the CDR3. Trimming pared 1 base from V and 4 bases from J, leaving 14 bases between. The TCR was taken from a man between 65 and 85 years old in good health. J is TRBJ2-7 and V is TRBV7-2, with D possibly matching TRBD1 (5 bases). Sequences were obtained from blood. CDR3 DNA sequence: TGTGCCAGCAGCTTAGACAGGTCAAGGGGTTACGAGCAGTACTTC. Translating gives CASSLDRSRGYEQYF.